This T cell receptor (beta chain) was sequenced for a study of CD4+ T cells in melanoma. This CDR3 spans 13 amino acids. Germline CDR1 is MGHDK and CDR2 is SYGVNS. V was trimmed by 3 bases and J by 2 bases, leaving 8 bases between them. Data came from immunoSEQ multiplex PCR; TCRdb stores just in-frame clones and leaves some out. The sample lists over 45,000 clones; nearly 70% were seen once. Study-wide results and limits: CD8+ T cell, macrophage and B cell function reportedly correlated with neoantigen-specific CD4+ T cells. Diverse differentiation states were reported for melanoma neoantigen-specific CD4+ T cells.

Remarks on this clone: The antigen is not known.

This receptor was obtained from a human donor with melanoma. The sequencing sample was made of tumor tissue. The J gene is TRBJ2-7, the V gene TRBV25-1; D remains unclear. CDR3 sequence: CASSEHGAYEQYF. CDR3 nucleotide sequence: TGTGCCAGCAGTGAGCATGGAGCCTACGAGCAGTACTTC.